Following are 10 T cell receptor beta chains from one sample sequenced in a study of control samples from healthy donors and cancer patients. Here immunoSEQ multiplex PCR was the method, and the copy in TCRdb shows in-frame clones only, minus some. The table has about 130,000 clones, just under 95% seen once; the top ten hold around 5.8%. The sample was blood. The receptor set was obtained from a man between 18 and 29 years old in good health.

The CDR3 sequence is CASTAPGNYGYTF. The DNA for the CDR3 is TGTGCCAGCACCGCCCCTGGGAACTATGGCTACACCTTC. J is TRBJ1-2 and V is TRBV9; no reliable D call. Germline V gene lookup returns CDR1 SGDLS and CDR2 YYNGEE. Trimming removed 6 bases from V and 2 bases from J, with 11 bases in between. The CDR3 is 13 amino acids.

CDR3: CASSTLRSGANVLTF. Here the CDR3 DNA reads TGTGCCAGCAGCACTTTGCGCTCTGGGGCCAACGTCCTGACTTTC. This chain joins TRBV28 and TRBJ2-6, with unresolved D. The CDR3 has 15 residues. CDR1 and CDR2 (germline): MDHEN, SYDVKM. V was shortened by 6 bases and J by 0 bases, with 9 bases between the two germline ends.

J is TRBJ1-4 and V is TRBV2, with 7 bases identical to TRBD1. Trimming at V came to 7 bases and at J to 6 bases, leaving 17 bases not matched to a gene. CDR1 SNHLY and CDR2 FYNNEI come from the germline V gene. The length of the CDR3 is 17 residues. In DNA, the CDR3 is TGTGCCAGCAAAGGGGTAAAGGGAGGGGGCGTTGATGAAAAACTGTTTTTT. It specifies CASKGVKGGGVDEKLFF.

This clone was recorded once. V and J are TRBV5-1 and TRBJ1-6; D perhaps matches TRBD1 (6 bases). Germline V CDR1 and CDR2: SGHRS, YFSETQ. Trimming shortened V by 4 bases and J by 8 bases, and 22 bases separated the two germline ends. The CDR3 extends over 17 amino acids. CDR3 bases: TGCGCCAGCAGCGTGGGACAAGGGGTGGGTTATCATTCACCCCTCCACTTT. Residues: CASSVGQGVGYHSPLHF. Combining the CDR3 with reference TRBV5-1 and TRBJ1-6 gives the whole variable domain KAGVTQTPRYLIKTRGQQVTLSCSPISGHRSVSWYQQTPGQGLQFLFEYFSETQRNKGNFPGRFSGRQFSNSRSEMNVSTLELGDSALYLCASSVGQGVGYHSPLHFGNGTRLTVT.

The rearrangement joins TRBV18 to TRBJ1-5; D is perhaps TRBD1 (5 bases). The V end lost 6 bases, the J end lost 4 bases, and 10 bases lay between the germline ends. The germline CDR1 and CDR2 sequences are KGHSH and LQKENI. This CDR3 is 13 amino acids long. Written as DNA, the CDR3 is TGTGCCAGCTCTCAGCAGGGTAATCAGCCCCAGCATTTT. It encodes CASSQQGNQPQHF.

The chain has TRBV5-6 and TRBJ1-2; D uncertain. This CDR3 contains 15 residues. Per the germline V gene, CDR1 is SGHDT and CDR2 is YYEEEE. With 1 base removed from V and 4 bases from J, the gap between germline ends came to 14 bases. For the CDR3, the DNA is TGTGCCAGCAGCTTGAACCCGGTTTCGGGCTATGGCTACACCTTC. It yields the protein CASSLNPVSGYGYTF.

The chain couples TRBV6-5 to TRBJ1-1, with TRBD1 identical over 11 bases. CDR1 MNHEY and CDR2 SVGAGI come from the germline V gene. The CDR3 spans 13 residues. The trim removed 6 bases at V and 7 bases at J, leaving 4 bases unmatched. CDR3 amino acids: CASRRTGGNEAFF. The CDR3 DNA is TGTGCCAGCAGACGGACAGGGGGCAATGAAGCTTTCTTT.

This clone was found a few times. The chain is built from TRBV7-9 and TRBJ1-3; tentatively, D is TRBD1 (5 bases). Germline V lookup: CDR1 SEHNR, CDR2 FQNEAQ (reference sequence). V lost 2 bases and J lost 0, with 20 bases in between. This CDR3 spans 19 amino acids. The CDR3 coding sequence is TGTGCCAGCAGCTTATTTTCGACAGAGGGTTACTTCTCTGGAAACACCATATATTTT. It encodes CASSLFSTEGYFSGNTIYF.

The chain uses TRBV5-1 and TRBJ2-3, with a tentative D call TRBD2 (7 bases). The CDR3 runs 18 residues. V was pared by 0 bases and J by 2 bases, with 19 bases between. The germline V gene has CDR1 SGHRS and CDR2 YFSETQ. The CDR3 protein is CASSLAAGAGVLTDTQYF. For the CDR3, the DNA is TGCGCCAGCAGCTTGGCCGCGGGGGCGGGGGTACTCACAGATACGCAGTATTTT.

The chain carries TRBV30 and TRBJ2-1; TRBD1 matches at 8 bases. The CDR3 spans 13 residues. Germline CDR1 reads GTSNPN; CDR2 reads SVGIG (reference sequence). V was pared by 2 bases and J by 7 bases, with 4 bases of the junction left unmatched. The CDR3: CAWSPDRGNEQFF. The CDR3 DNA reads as TGTGCCTGGAGTCCTGACAGGGGAAATGAGCAGTTCTTC.